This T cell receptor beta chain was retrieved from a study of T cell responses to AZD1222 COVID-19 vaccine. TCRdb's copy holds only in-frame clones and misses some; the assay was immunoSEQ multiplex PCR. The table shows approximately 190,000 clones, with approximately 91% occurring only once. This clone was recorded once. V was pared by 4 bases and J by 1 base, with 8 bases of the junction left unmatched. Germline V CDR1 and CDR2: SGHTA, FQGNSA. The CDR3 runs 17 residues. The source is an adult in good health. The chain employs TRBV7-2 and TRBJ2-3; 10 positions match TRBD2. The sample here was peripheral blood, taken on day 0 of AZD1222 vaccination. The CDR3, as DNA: TGTGCCAGCAGCTACACCTCCGGGACTAGCGGCACAGATACGCAGTATTTT. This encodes CASSYTSGTSGTDTQYF.